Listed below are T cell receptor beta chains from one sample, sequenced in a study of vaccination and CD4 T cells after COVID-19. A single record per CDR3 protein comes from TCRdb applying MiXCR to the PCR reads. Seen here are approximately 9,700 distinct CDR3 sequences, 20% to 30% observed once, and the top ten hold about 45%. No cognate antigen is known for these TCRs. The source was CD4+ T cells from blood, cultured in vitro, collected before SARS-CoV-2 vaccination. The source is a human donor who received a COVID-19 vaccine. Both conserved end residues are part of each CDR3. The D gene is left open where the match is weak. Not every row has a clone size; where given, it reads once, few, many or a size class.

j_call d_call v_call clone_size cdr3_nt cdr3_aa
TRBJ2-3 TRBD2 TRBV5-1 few TGTGCCAGCAGCTCCGGACTAGCAGAGGATACGCAGTATTTT CASSSGLAEDTQYF
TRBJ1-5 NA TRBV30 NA TGTGCCTGGAGTGCCGACAGGCCAGCGTTGACCAATCAGCCCCAGCATTTT CAWSADRPALTNQPQHF
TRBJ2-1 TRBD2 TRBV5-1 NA TGCGCCAGCAGCGTTAGCGGGGGGGTAAGCAATGAGCAGTTCTTC CASSVSGGVSNEQFF
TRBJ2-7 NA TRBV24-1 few TGTGCCACCAGTGCCCCTCGAGGACAGACCTACGAGCAGTACTTC CATSAPRGQTYEQYF
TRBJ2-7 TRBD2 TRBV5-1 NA TGCGCCAGCAGCCTGATAGCGGGTGGCTCCTACGAGCAGTACTTC CASSLIAGGSYEQYF
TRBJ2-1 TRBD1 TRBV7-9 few TGTGCCAGCAGCGCATTGGGACAGGTCCACAATGAGCAGTTCTTC CASSALGQVHNEQFF
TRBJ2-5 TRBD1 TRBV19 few TGTGCCAGTAGTATAGGGACAGGGTACCAAGAGACCCAGTACTTC CASSIGTGYQETQYF
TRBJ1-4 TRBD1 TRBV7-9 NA TGTGCCAGCAGCTTAGATCAGGGGGATGAAAAACTGTTTTTT CASSLDQGDEKLFF
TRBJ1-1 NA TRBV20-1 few TGCAGTGCTAGAGATAAGGGTCCCCCTGAAGCTTTCTTT CSARDKGPPEAFF
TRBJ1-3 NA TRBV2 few TGTGCCAGCAGTGCATCCAGGGCCAGAAACACCATATATTTT CASSASRARNTIYF
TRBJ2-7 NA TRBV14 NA TGTGCCAGCAGCTTTGGACCGAGCTACGAGCAGTACTTC CASSFGPSYEQYF
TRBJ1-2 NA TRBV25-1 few TGTGCCAGCAGTGGGTCCGGGGGGGGAAATGACTACACCTTC CASSGSGGGNDYTF
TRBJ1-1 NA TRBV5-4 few TGTGCCAGCAGCTTGGCACAGGTACACACTGAAGCTTTCTTT CASSLAQVHTEAFF
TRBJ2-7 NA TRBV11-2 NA TGTGCCAGCAGCTCCCGCCAACAGGGCTACGAGCAGTACTTC CASSSRQQGYEQYF
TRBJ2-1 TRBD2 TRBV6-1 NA TGTGCCAGCAGTGAAGCGGGAGGGGACAATGAGCAGTTCTTC CASSEAGGDNEQFF
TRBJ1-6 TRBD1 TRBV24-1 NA TGTGCCACCAGTGTCTGGACAGGGGGGAATTCACCCCTCCACTTT CATSVWTGGNSPLHF
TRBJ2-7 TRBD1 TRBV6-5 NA TGTGCCAGCAGTTACTATCGGGACAGGGGCGAGCAGTACTTC CASSYYRDRGEQYF
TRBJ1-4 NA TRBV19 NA TGTGCCAGTAGTATTGGGAGGAATGAAAAACTGTTTTTT CASSIGRNEKLFF
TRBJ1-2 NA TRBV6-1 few TGTGCCAGCACGGCGTATTTCTATGGCTACACCTTC CASTAYFYGYTF
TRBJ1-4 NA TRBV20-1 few TGCAGTGCTAGAGATCGAGCCAGATACGTCCCCACGGGCGAAAAACTGTTTTTT CSARDRARYVPTGEKLFF
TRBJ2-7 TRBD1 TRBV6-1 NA TGTGCCAGCAGTCATTCGGGACAGGGGCCTGGGGAGCAGTACTTC CASSHSGQGPGEQYF
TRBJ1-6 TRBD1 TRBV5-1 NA TGCGCCAGCAGCCAAACCGGGACAGGGTCCTATAATTCACCCCTCCACTTT CASSQTGTGSYNSPLHF
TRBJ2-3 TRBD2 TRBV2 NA TGTGCCAGCAGGACTAGCGGGGGAAGCACAGATACGCAGTATTTT CASRTSGGSTDTQYF
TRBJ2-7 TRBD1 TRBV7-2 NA TGTGCCAGCAGCTTACGACAGGGCGGAGAGCAGTACTTC CASSLRQGGEQYF
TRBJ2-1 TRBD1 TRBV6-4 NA TGTGCCAGCAGGGGGGACAGGGGAGACAATGAGCAGTTCTTC CASRGDRGDNEQFF
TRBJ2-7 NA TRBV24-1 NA TGTGCCACCCTGACAGCAGCCTACGAGCAGTACTTC CATLTAAYEQYF
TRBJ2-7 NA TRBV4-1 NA TGCGCCAGCAGCCTAAAGGGGACCGATGCGAGCTCCTACGAGCAGTACTTC CASSLKGTDASSYEQYF
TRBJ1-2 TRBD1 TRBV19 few TGTGCCAGTAGTATCCCGGGACAGGGGGCGAAAGGCTACACCTTC CASSIPGQGAKGYTF
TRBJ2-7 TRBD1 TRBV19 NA TGTGCCAGTAGTCGGAGACGGGACAGGGTCCCCCGCGAGCAGTACTTC CASSRRRDRVPREQYF
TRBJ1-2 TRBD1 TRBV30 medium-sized TGTGCCTGCACCGTAAGGGGGCACAGCTTAAACTATGGCTACACCTTC CACTVRGHSLNYGYTF
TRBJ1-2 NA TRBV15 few TGTGCCACCAGCAGATCGGGGGGCAGCTATGGCTACACCTTC CATSRSGGSYGYTF
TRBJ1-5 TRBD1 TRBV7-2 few TGTGCCAGCAGCCCGACAGGGATGGGTCAGCCCCAGCATTTT CASSPTGMGQPQHF
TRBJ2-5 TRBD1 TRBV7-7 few TGTGCCAGCAGCTTTTCAGGGGGCCAAGAGACCCAGTACTTC CASSFSGGQETQYF
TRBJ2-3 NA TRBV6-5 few TGTGCCAGCAGTTTTGACCAGGGTTTTAGGGGCACAGATACGCAGTATTTT CASSFDQGFRGTDTQYF
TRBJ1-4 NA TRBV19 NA TGTGCCAGTAGTATCCCGGGGATGGGAGGGCCCTCAACTAATGAAAAACTGTTTTTT CASSIPGMGGPSTNEKLFF
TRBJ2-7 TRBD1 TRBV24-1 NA TGTGCCACCAGTGATCTCCTCTTTTCACACACACAGACACAGGGGGCTACGAACGAGCAGTACTTC CATSDLLFSHTQTQGATNEQYF
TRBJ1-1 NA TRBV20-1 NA TGCAGTGCTAGACTCCTGGGGGGGGCAGACACTGAAGCTTTCTTT CSARLLGGADTEAFF
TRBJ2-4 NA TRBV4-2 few TGTGCCAGCAGCCAAGACGGGGCCAAAAACATTCAGTACTTC CASSQDGAKNIQYF
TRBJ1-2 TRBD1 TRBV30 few TGTGCCTGGAGTGTAGGGACAGGGGAGGGCTACACCTTC CAWSVGTGEGYTF